This TCR beta chain was identified in a study of blood T cell repertoires in COVID-19. The overall study: The United States, Italy and Spain provided the acute and convalescent COVID-19 samples.

This clone has only one observation. The same CDR3 also results from other DNA sequences found in this sample. The data were produced by immunoSEQ multiplex PCR, yet TCRdb's version contains in-frame clones alone and is incomplete. The sample carries around 230,000 clones, approximately 86% recorded once. The V end was cut by 7 bases, the J end by 1 base, with 11 bases between. The germline V gene has CDR1 MNHEY and CDR2 SMNVEV (reference sequence). The CDR3 consists of 14 residues. Sequencing used peripheral blood. V and J are TRBV27 and TRBJ2-1; a possible D gene is TRBD2 (7 bases). This receptor was identified in a man in his forties with acute or convalescent COVID-19. CDR3 bases: TGTGCCAGCACCCGGGGGGCGTCCTACAATGAGCAGTTCTTC. Amino acids: CASTRGASYNEQFF.